Listed here are 18 T cell receptor beta chains from one sample, sequenced in a study of blood T cell repertoires in COVID-19. Profiled with immunoSEQ multiplex PCR; TCRdb holds only in-frame clones, not every one. Of about 240,000 clones listed, roughly 90% are singletons. Material for sequencing was PBMCs or T cells enriched from blood (not recorded which). The receptors were sampled from a woman aged 25 to 39 with acute COVID-19.

The J gene is TRBJ2-4, the V gene TRBV7-6, with D possibly being TRBD1 (6 bases). Trimming removed 4 bases at V and 5 bases at J, with 15 bases between. The CDR3 consists of 15 residues. Germline CDR1 SGHVS, CDR2 FNYEAQ. The CDR3 spells CASSSLQGNENIQYF. The CDR3 DNA follows: TGTGCCAGCAGCTCACTACAGGGTAACGAAAACATTCAGTACTTC.

The chain recombines TRBV13 with TRBJ1-2; D is ambiguous. Germline CDR1 is PRHDT and CDR2 is FYEKMQ (reference sequence). Trimming took 0 bases from V and 5 from J, leaving 7 bases between them. The CDR3 length is 13 residues. The CDR3 DNA follows: TGTGCCAGCAGCTTAGGCCCCCAATATGGCTACACCTTC. Its protein product is CASSLGPQYGYTF.

The chain combines TRBV2 with TRBJ2-3; D not resolved. Trimming pared 1 base from V and 4 bases from J, leaving 12 bases between. Germline values: CDR1 SNHLY, CDR2 FYNNEI. The CDR3 spans 15 residues. The CDR3 DNA sequence: TGTGCCAGCAGTGAAGTGAGCGTGAATTCAGATACGCAGTATTTT. This codes for CASSEVSVNSDTQYF.

Regarding this clone: A read error may produce the germline difference seen at one junction end. V is TRBV11-2 and J is TRBJ1-6; a possible D gene is TRBD1 (5 bases). CDR1 SGHAT and CDR2 FQNNGV come from the germline V gene. This CDR3 spans 15 amino acids. CDR3: CASSFRDSVFSPLYF. As DNA, the CDR3 is TGTGCCAGCAGCTTTCGGGACTCCGTTTTCTCACCCCTCTACTTT.

The chain joins TRBV27 to TRBJ2-2; no firm D call. The V gene's germline CDR1 is MNHEY and CDR2 SMNVEV (reference sequence). This CDR3 region has 13 residues. V was trimmed by 5 bases and J by 2 bases, leaving 6 bases between them. This CDR3 reads CASSLLNTGELFF. The CDR3 bases are TGTGCCAGCAGTCTTCTTAACACCGGGGAGCTGTTTTTT.

This sequence joins TRBV6-5 and TRBJ2-2; 7 bases agree with TRBD1. V dropped 5 bases and J dropped 1; count of bases not matched to a gene: 7. The CDR3 has 16 amino acids. In germline, CDR1 is MNHEY, CDR2 SVGAGI. The CDR3 coding sequence is TGTGCCAGCAGTAACTGGGACAGCTTGAACACCGGGGAGCTGTTTTTT. The encoded protein is CASSNWDSLNTGELFF.

V and J are TRBV5-8 and TRBJ2-5; 10 bases align to TRBD1. J gave up 1 base and V 3 bases, and 3 bases lay outside the gene matches. In germline, CDR1 is SGHTS, CDR2 YDEGEE. The CDR3 has 15 amino acids. This CDR3 reads CASSSGTGAQETQYF. The CDR3 DNA follows: TGTGCCAGCAGCTCCGGGACAGGGGCCCAAGAGACCCAGTACTTC.

A single count supports this clone. J is TRBJ1-1 and V is TRBV20-1; the D is unclear. V was trimmed by 6 bases and J by 5 bases, leaving 10 bases between them. Germline CDR1 and CDR2: DFQATT and SNEGSKA (reference sequence). The CDR3 has 11 residues. The CDR3: CSARQLTEAFF. The CDR3 coding sequence is TGCAGTGCAAGACAACTGACTGAAGCTTTCTTT.

This chain connects TRBV6-2 or TRBV6-3 to TRBJ2-7; 7 bases align to TRBD2. Trimming took 6 bases from V and 3 from J; bases not matched to a gene: 5. The CDR3 length is 13 residues. CDR1 and CDR2 (germline): MNHEY, SVGEGT. The CDR3 protein is CASSPGGGYEQYF. Here the CDR3 DNA reads TGTGCCAGCAGCCCCGGCGGGGGCTACGAGCAGTACTTC.

V is TRBV6-2 or TRBV6-3 and J is TRBJ2-1, with TRBD2 matching 9 bases. The CDR3 is 16 residues long. The trim removed 7 bases at V and 7 bases at J, leaving 14 bases unmatched. CDR1 is MNHEY, CDR2 SVGEGT, per germline. The CDR3 DNA follows: TGTGCCAGCACCCCTCTGGGGATAGCGGGGGAAAATGAGCAGTTCTTC. Protein product: CASTPLGIAGENEQFF.

This clone was found many times. This same CDR3 is encoded by further DNA sequences in the sample. The chain uses TRBV5-1 and TRBJ1-2; D is perhaps TRBD1 (6 bases). V was trimmed by 2 bases and J by 2 bases, leaving 13 bases between them. Germline CDR1 and CDR2: SGHRS and YFSETQ. The CDR3 covers 15 residues. The CDR3 is CASSFSLQGNYGYTF. CDR3 DNA: TGCGCCAGCAGCTTTTCCCTGCAGGGGAACTATGGCTACACCTTC.

The chain has TRBV4-1 and TRBJ1-2; no definite D call. The CDR3 length is 15 residues. Trimming removed 0 bases at V and 0 bases at J, with 8 bases between. Germline V gene lookup returns CDR1 MGHRA and CDR2 YSYEKL. The CDR3: CASSQENTANYGYTF. The CDR3 coding sequence is TGCGCCAGCAGCCAAGAGAATACAGCTAACTATGGCTACACCTTC.

The rearrangement joins TRBV7-2 to TRBJ1-1; D is undetermined. Deletions cut 5 bases from V and 2 bases from J, with 12 bases between. The CDR3 runs 14 residues. Germline CDR1 SGHTA, CDR2 FQGNSA. CDR3 nucleotide sequence: TGTGCCAGCAGCCCATCGGGGAGAAACACTGAAGCTTTCTTT. It yields the protein CASSPSGRNTEAFF. Combining the CDR3 with reference TRBV7-2 and TRBJ1-1 gives the whole variable domain GAGVSQSPSNKVTEKGKDVELRCDPISGHTALYWYRQSLGQGLEFLIYFQGNSAPDKSGLPSDRFSAERTGGSVSTLTIQRTQQEDSAVYLCASSPSGRNTEAFFGQGTRLTVV.

The chain couples TRBV5-4 to TRBJ1-1; D not certain. V was cut by 4 bases and J by 2 bases, with 3 bases left in between. CDR3 length: 11 residues. Germline lookup yields CDR1 SGHNT and CDR2 YYREEE (reference sequence). CDR3 coding DNA: TGTGCCAGCAGCCTCAACACTGAAGCTTTCTTT. It encodes CASSLNTEAFF.

The chain couples TRBV10-3 to TRBJ1-1; TRBD1 agrees at 12 bases. The V segment lost 4 bases and the J segment 10 bases; nucleotides outside the gene matches: 16. The CDR3 is 17 amino acids. Germline lookup yields CDR1 ENHRY and CDR2 SYGVKD. Written as DNA, the CDR3 is TGTGCCATCAGTGTGGCCCTCGGGACAGGGGGCTTGGGTGGAGCTTTCTTT. Residues: CAISVALGTGGLGGAFF.

In this sample, this clone is medium-sized. The chain is built from TRBV2 and TRBJ1-1; D remains unclear. The V end lost 1 base, the J end lost 8 bases, and 11 bases lay between the germline ends. Germline CDR1 reads SNHLY; CDR2 reads FYNNEI. The CDR3 consists of 13 residues. The CDR3 DNA sequence: TGTGCCAGCAGTGAAGATGGGCTTCAGGAAGCTTTCTTT. Its translation: CASSEDGLQEAFF.

For the CDR3, the DNA is TGTGCCTGGAGAGTAAAAACAGGGAAAGGGACTGAAGCTTTCTTT. Translating it yields CAWRVKTGKGTEAFF. This chain joins TRBV30 and TRBJ1-1; weak D call: TRBD1 (6 bases). Germline loops: CDR1 GTSNPN, CDR2 SVGIG (reference sequence). The V gene lost 3 bases and the J gene lost 5 bases, with 19 bases spanning the gap. This CDR3 spans 15 amino acids.

The DNA for the CDR3 is TGTGCCAGCAGGAGGATGGTGCGGGCCACCGGGGAGCTGTTTTTT. As protein: CASRRMVRATGELFF. The gene calls are TRBV6-1 and TRBJ2-2; D might be TRBD2 (5 bases). Trimming pared 6 bases from V and 4 bases from J, leaving 15 bases between. Germline lookup yields CDR1 MNHNS and CDR2 SASEGT. This CDR3 comprises 15 residues.